The rows below give T cell receptor beta chains drawn from one sample of a study of radiation and T cells in renal cell carcinoma. Here immunoSEQ multiplex PCR was the method, and the copy in TCRdb shows in-frame clones only, minus some. Here the sample spans 87,000 or so clones, 65% to 90% being singletons. This specimen consisted of blood, obtained from a patient whose treatment included radiotherapy and nephrectomy. The receptors were sampled from a man aged 50-60 years with renal cell carcinoma. Each CDR3 is given with its conserved first and last residue. A D gene is named only where the DNA matches it firmly. Some rows have no size entry. The others give once, few or many, or a class for an expanded clone.

clone_size d_call j_call v_call cdr3_nt cdr3_aa
NA NA TRBJ2-5 TRBV6-1 TGTGCCAGCAGTGAAGCGTTTCAGGCAGGGACTGAGGAGACCCAGTACTTC CASSEAFQAGTEETQYF
NA NA TRBJ1-1 TRBV15 TGTGCCACCAGCAGAGAGAGCCGGGGGGCTTTCTTT CATSRESRGAFF
NA TRBD2 TRBJ2-1 TRBV10-3 TGTGCCATCAAAGCGGGAGGGCAATACAATGAGCAGTTCTTC CAIKAGGQYNEQFF
NA NA TRBJ2-1 TRBV1 TGCACCAGCAGCCAAGCAAAGAAGGGACCCCGAAAGTTGGGGTACAATGAGCAGTTCTTC CTSSQAKKGPRKLGYNEQFF
NA TRBD1 TRBJ1-2 TRBV7-9 TGTGCCAGCAGCTTAACAGGGGGCAACTATGGCTACACCTTC CASSLTGGNYGYTF
NA NA TRBJ2-7 TRBV5-1 TGCGCCAGCAGCTTGGAGATGGGGCCTTGGGAGCAGTACTTC CASSLEMGPWEQYF
NA NA TRBJ2-7 TRBV13 TGTGCCAGCAGCTTAGGCAGGGATTTCTACGAGCAGTACTTC CASSLGRDFYEQYF
NA NA TRBJ2-3 TRBV14 TGTGCCAGCAGCCCCTTGAACAGGGGGAGGGCAGATACGCAGTATTTT CASSPLNRGRADTQYF
NA TRBD2 TRBJ2-7 TRBV4-2 TGTGCCAGCAGCCGAGAAAGCGGGGGGGCCATCGAGCAGTACTTC CASSRESGGAIEQYF
NA NA TRBJ1-1 TRBV6-5 TGTGCCAGCAGTTACTCGTACACCCTGAACACTGAAGCTTTCTTT CASSYSYTLNTEAFF
NA TRBD2 TRBJ2-7 TRBV29-1 TGCAGCGTTGTTAGCGGGAGGAAACCGAGCTCCTACGAGCAGTACTTC CSVVSGRKPSSYEQYF
NA NA TRBJ2-7 TRBV6-5 TGTGCCAGCAGTTACTCTGCGGTCGAAGCCTACGAGCAGTACTTC CASSYSAVEAYEQYF
NA TRBD1 TRBJ2-5 TRBV18 TGTGCCAGCTCACCGGGACAGGGGTCACAAGAGACCCAGTACTTC CASSPGQGSQETQYF
NA TRBD2 TRBJ2-5 TRBV30 TGTGCCTGGAGTGTGTGGGGTAGCGGGGGGCGGAGGAAGACCCAGTACTTC CAWSVWGSGGRRKTQYF
NA NA TRBJ2-1 TRBV28 TGTGCCAGCAGCAAAAGTTACAATGAGCAGTTCTTC CASSKSYNEQFF
NA NA TRBJ2-3 TRBV6-1 TGTGCCAGCAGTGAACAATGGGATACGCAGTATTTT CASSEQWDTQYF
NA TRBD1 TRBJ2-7 TRBV5-1 TGCGCCAGCAGCAGCCGACAGGGCTCCTACGAGCAGTACTTC CASSSRQGSYEQYF
NA TRBD2 TRBJ2-7 TRBV18 TGTGCCAGCTCACAAGGACTAGCGGGACCATCGGGGCAGTACTTC CASSQGLAGPSGQYF
NA TRBD1 TRBJ1-5 TRBV5-8 TGTGCCAGCAGCAGGAACCGACAGGGGGGCAATCAGCCCCAGCATTTT CASSRNRQGGNQPQHF
once TRBD2 TRBJ2-1 TRBV6-6 TGTGCCAGCAGTTACTCTCCGGGAGGTCCCCACAATGAGCAGTTCTTC CASSYSPGGPHNEQFF
few TRBD1 TRBJ1-5 TRBV29-1 TGCAGCGTCCGGACAGGGGATAGCAATCAGCCCCAGCATTTT CSVRTGDSNQPQHF
NA NA TRBJ2-7 TRBV29-1 TGCAGCGTTGGCAGCCGAGGGCCCTCCTACGAGCAGTACTTC CSVGSRGPSYEQYF
few NA TRBJ1-1 TRBV25-1 TGTGCCAGCAGTGAATGGCAGAACACTGAAGCTTTCTTT CASSEWQNTEAFF
NA TRBD1 TRBJ2-1 TRBV9 TGTGCCAGCAGCGTAGACGGGACAGGGTGGAATGAGCAGTTCTTC CASSVDGTGWNEQFF
NA NA TRBJ1-1 TRBV7-3 TGTGCCAGCAGCTTCGGCGATATGAACACTGAAGCTTTCTTT CASSFGDMNTEAFF
once NA TRBJ2-3 TRBV10-1 TGCGCCAGCAGTTTCGGACCTAACACAGATACGCAGTATTTT CASSFGPNTDTQYF
many NA TRBJ1-2 TRBV30 TGTGCCTGTAACAGAGACAGGCCTTATGGCTACACCTTC CACNRDRPYGYTF
NA NA TRBJ2-3 TRBV5-4 TGTGCCAGCAGCCCGCCCCTCCCGGGTACGCAGTATTTT CASSPPLPGTQYF
NA NA TRBJ1-1 TRBV5-1 TGCGCCAGCAGCTCCCCGGGAACTAACACTGAAGCTTTCTTT CASSSPGTNTEAFF
once NA TRBJ2-7 TRBV19 TGTGCCAGTAGTATGGGCCGTTCCTACGAGCAGTACTTC CASSMGRSYEQYF
NA TRBD2 TRBJ2-7 TRBV5-4 TGTGCCAGCAGCCGGGGACTAGCGGGGGACTCCTACGAGCAGTACTTC CASSRGLAGDSYEQYF
NA NA TRBJ1-1 TRBV6-5 TGTGCCAGCAGCTTGATAGGGATTGGGGCTGAAGCTTTCTTT CASSLIGIGAEAFF
few NA TRBJ2-7 TRBV10-2 TGCGCCAGCAGTGATCCCGGAGGAGATAGATCCTACGAGCAGTACTTC CASSDPGGDRSYEQYF
NA NA TRBJ1-4 TRBV14 TGTGCCAGCAGCAGGTCTATAAATGAAAAACTGTTTTTT CASSRSINEKLFF
NA NA TRBJ2-7 TRBV29-1 TGCAGCATTCGGGTGAGCCCCTCCTACGAGCAGTACTTC CSIRVSPSYEQYF
NA TRBD1 TRBJ2-4 TRBV11-2 TGTGCCAGCAGCACACGGGACAGCAAGATAGCCAAAAACATTCAGTACTTC CASSTRDSKIAKNIQYF
NA NA TRBJ2-1 TRBV5-1 TGCGCCAGCAGCTTGGAAGCGGACCTACCCTACAATGAGCAGTTCTTC CASSLEADLPYNEQFF
NA TRBD2 TRBJ2-3 TRBV7-6 TGTGCCAGCAGCTCACATTCGCCACTAGCGGGGGGCCTCCGGGATACGCAGTATTTT CASSSHSPLAGGLRDTQYF
NA TRBD1 TRBJ2-2 TRBV29-1 TGCAGCGTCGCCGTGGACAGGGTAAACACCGGGGAGCTGTTTTTT CSVAVDRVNTGELFF
NA NA TRBJ2-6 TRBV5-4 TGTGCCAGCAGCTTACCGGGGGGCGGGGCCAACGTCCTGACTTTC CASSLPGGGANVLTF
NA NA TRBJ1-2 TRBV27 TGTGCCAGCAGGCCCCTCGGAGGCGATGGCTACACCTTC CASRPLGGDGYTF